This record looks at one T cell receptor (beta chain) sequence and its context. The data originate from a study of T cells in Graves' hyperthyroidism and ophthalmopathy. Trimming cost V 5 bases and J 4 bases; bases outside gene matches: 10. Germline V lookup: CDR1 SGHVS, CDR2 FQNEAQ. This CDR3 is built from 16 residues. There were TCR beta CDR3 regions amplified from RNA transcripts. The primer set for the first-round RT-PCR of the TCR CDR3 was HTBI. Via MiXCR, TCRdb re-called the multiplex PCR reads, giving one row per CDR3 protein. The sample carries 75,000 to 100,000 distinct CDR3 sequences, about 51% recorded once.

Sequencing used blood. The TCR originated in a woman between 40 and 50 years old with Graves' hyperthyroidism. This rearrangement joins TRBV7-8 to TRBJ2-2; 7 bases line up with TRBD2. In DNA form, the CDR3 reads TGTGCCAGCAGCATGACAGCGGGAAGGGGCACCGGGGAGCTGTTTTTT. As protein: CASSMTAGRGTGELFF.